The T cell receptor beta chain under discussion was sequenced for a study of blood T cells in healthy people across ages. Primers used in a second PCR of roughly 6 to 12 cycles were a sample-barcoded 5' primer and a J-beta primer mix. Each CDR3 protein is one row after TCRdb ran MiXCR on the 5' RACE reads. Among approximately 800,000 distinct CDR3 sequences, about 61% were seen once, and the ten largest hold about 26%. V was shortened by 4 bases and J by 0 bases, with 12 bases between the two germline ends. CDR1 is KGHDR and CDR2 is SFDVKD in the germline V gene. CDR3 size: 17 residues. The receptor was derived from a man in his forties in good health. The sequenced sample consisted of blood. This rearrangement joins TRBV24-1 to TRBJ2-6; D is perhaps TRBD1 (7 bases). This CDR3 reads CATSDRGTVSGANVLTF. In DNA, the CDR3 is TGTGCCACCAGTGACCGGGGGACAGTCTCTGGGGCCAACGTCCTGACTTTC.